This T cell receptor beta chain comes out of a study of cytomegalovirus exposure and HLA in healthy donors. Study-wide findings and caveats: Analyses of presence/absence relied on an assumption of roughly uniform sequencing depth across donors. Cytomegalovirus status, reportedly, was diagnosed with high specificity and sensitivity by the classifier.

PCR was performed using 60 Vbeta and 13 Jbeta primers. TCRdb's table, derived via immunoSEQ multiplex PCR, lists solely in-frame clones and lacks some. The data show more than 95,000 clones, 78% seen once. The germline gives CDR1 SEHNR, CDR2 FQNEAQ (reference sequence). CDR3 size: 15 residues. The J segment lost 2 bases and the V segment lost 5 bases, leaving 3 bases of the junction unmatched. This clone is a singleton in its sample. What it binds is not known. Sequenced: PBMCs. This sequence joins TRBV7-9 and TRBJ1-3, with 10 bases lining up with TRBD1. The sequence derives from a man aged 25 to 40 in good health and CMV-seronegative. This CDR3 is CASSPGTGAGNTIYF. The CDR3 coding sequence is TGTGCCAGCAGCCCCGGGACAGGGGCTGGAAACACCATATATTTT.